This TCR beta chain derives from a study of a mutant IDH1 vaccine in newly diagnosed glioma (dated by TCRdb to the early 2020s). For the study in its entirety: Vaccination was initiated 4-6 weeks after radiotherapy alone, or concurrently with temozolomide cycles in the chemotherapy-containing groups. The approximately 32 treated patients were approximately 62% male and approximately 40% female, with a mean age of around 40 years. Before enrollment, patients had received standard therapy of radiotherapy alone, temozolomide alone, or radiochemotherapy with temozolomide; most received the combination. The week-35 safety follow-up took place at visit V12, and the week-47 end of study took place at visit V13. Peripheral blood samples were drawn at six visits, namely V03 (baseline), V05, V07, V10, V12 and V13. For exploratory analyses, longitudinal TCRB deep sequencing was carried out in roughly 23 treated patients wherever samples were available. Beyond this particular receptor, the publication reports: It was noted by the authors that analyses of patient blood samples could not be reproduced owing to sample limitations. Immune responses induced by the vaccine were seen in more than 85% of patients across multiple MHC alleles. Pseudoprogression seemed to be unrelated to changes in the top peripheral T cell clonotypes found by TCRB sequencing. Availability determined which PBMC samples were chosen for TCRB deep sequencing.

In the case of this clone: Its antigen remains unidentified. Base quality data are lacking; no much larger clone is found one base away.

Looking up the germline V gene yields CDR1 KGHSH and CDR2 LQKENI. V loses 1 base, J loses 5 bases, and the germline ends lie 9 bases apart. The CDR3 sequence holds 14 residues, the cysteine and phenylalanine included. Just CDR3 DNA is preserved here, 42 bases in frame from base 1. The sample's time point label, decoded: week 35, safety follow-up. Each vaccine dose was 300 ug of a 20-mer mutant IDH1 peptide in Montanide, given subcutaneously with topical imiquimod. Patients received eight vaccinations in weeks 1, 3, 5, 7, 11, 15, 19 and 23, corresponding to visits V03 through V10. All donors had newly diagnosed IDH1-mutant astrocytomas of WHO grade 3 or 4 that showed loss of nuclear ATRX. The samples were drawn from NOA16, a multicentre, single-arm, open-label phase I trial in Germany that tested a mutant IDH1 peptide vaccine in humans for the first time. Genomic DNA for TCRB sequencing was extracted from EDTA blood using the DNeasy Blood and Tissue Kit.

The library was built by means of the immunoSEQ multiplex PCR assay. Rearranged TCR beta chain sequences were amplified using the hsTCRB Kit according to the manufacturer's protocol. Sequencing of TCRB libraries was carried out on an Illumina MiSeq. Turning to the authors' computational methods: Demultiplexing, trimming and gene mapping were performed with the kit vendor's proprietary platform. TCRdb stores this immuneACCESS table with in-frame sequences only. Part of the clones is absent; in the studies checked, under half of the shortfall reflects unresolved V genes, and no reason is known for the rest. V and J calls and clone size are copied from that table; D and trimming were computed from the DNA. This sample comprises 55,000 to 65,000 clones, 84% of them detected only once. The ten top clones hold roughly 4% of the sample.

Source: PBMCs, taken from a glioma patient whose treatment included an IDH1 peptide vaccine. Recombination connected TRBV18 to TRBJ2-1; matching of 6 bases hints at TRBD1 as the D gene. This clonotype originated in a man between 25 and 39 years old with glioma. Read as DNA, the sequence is TGTGCCAGCTCACCACGGACAGAGGACAATGAGCAGTTCTTC. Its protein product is CASSPRTEDNEQFF.